This T cell receptor beta chain was documented in a study of metastatic and nonmetastatic thyroid tumors. V was pared by 7 bases and J by 11 bases, with 23 bases of the junction left unmatched. From germline, CDR1 is MNHEY and CDR2 SVGEGT. CDR3 length equals 17 residues. This clone has at least ten counts. The antigen is undetermined. Broader study findings: As reported, TCR beta diversity in blood and tumor was significantly higher in malignant thyroid tumors than in benign nodules.

TCRdb reassembled clones from the PCR reads with MiXCR. In the table there are 75,000 to 95,000 clones, approximately 11% of which are singletons. Nobody among the patients had been given any treatment before thyroid surgery. The clonotype was recovered from a female donor with papillary thyroid cancer or a benign thyroid nodule (not recorded which). Some clones in this sample may be carry-over from other donors' samples. The V gene is TRBV6-2 or TRBV6-3, the J gene TRBJ1-5; 7 bases match TRBD1. The specimen was blood. The CDR3: CASTRQGANPLIMAQHF. The CDR3 DNA reads as TGTGCCAGCACTCGACAGGGTGCGAACCCTTTAATCATGGCCCAGCATTTT.